Listed below are T cell receptor beta chains from one sample, sequenced in a study of cytomegalovirus exposure and HLA in healthy donors. Libraries were prepared by immunoSEQ multiplex PCR; TCRdb keeps only in-frame clonotypes and omits some of them. The data contain 90,000 to 100,000 clones, about four fifths of them singletons. The material sequenced was PBMCs. The receptors stem from a man aged 50-59 years in good health and CMV-seronegative. Both conserved end residues are part of each CDR3. Fields, in order: clone size, J gene, V gene, CDR3 protein. Not every row has a clone size; where given, it reads once, few, many or a size class.

-	TRBJ1-5	TRBV9	CASSVVFYTGPHFGAQHF
-	TRBJ1-2	TRBV28	CASRFDRINYGYTF
once	TRBJ2-2	TRBV5-1	CASSPGLAGVAGELFF
-	TRBJ1-6	TRBV14	CASSARTGLSSPLHF
-	TRBJ2-2	TRBV6-1	CASSLNTGELFF
-	TRBJ2-5	TRBV9	CASSVEGLAGETQYF
-	TRBJ2-7	TRBV19	CASSTAGGQGGYEQYF
-	TRBJ2-7	TRBV28	CASSFHRGRVSYEQYF
-	TRBJ1-2	TRBV20-1	CTHPKPHGYTF
-	TRBJ2-5	TRBV6-6	CASSLQGAEETQYF
few	TRBJ2-3	TRBV29-1	CSVEPSWGGETDTQYF
-	TRBJ1-1	TRBV30	CAWSVIGDKMDTEAFF
few	TRBJ1-5	TRBV6-5	CASSRTGVNQPQHF
-	TRBJ2-3	TRBV5-1	CASSLTGMTDTQYF
-	TRBJ2-1	TRBV2	CASKDYLSSYNEQFF
-	TRBJ2-1	TRBV4-2	CASSQDDRVSSYNEQFF
-	TRBJ2-7	TRBV28	CASKRDRVAYEQYF
-	TRBJ2-1	TRBV7-3	CASSRLAGLSDLDNEQFF
-	TRBJ2-5	TRBV5-8	CASSASREWETQYF
-	TRBJ1-5	TRBV19	CASVRQGSRNQPQHF
-	TRBJ2-5	TRBV27	CASSLDGGTSGRVETQYF
-	TRBJ1-3	TRBV6-6	CASARIVPGSSTIYF